One and the same sample provided the 28 T cell receptor beta chains below, sequenced in a study of blood T cell repertoires in COVID-19. Sequencing used immunoSEQ multiplex PCR; TCRdb keeps in-frame clones, though not all of them. The profile shows around 360,000 clones, approximately 87% of them singletons. Sequences were obtained from PBMCs or T cells enriched from blood (not recorded which). The receptors stem from a middle-aged man in a cohort exposed to, infected with or recovered from COVID-19 (not recorded which).

The chain recombines TRBV7-2 with TRBJ2-5; 7 nucleotides line up with TRBD2. Germline CDR1 reads SGHTA; CDR2 reads FQGNSA. The CDR3 loop spans 14 amino acids. Trimming cost V 5 bases and J 5 bases; bases outside gene matches: 8. The CDR3 DNA reads TGTGCCAGCAGCCCCGGGGGGACCCCCGAGACCCAGTACTTC. It encodes CASSPGGTPETQYF.

The gene calls are TRBV27 and TRBJ2-1, with 9 bases identical to TRBD2. The CDR3 has 16 amino acids. CDR1 is MNHEY and CDR2 is SMNVEV in the germline V gene (reference sequence). Trimming removed 3 bases from V and 5 bases from J; junction bases left unmatched: 8. In DNA, the CDR3 is TGTGCCAGCAGTTTCCTTAGCGGGGGTGACGACAATGAGCAGTTCTTC. Translated: CASSFLSGGDDNEQFF.

This clone appeared once. The J gene is TRBJ1-2, the V gene TRBV4-2; 8 bases agree with TRBD1. V lost 9 bases, J lost 8 bases, and 8 bases stayed unmatched. CDR1 LGHNA and CDR2 YNFKEQ come from the germline V gene. This CDR3 has 12 residues. As DNA, the CDR3 is TGTGCCAGTAAAACAGGGGGTAAGGGCTACACCTTC. Its translation is CASKTGGKGYTF.

The rearrangement uses TRBV7-8 and TRBJ2-7, with 7 bases identical to TRBD2. CDR1 is SGHVS and CDR2 is FQNEAQ in the germline V gene. The CDR3 extends over 14 amino acids. Unmatched junction bases numbered 2, after V lost 1 base and J lost 2 bases. CDR3 DNA sequence: TGTGCCAGCAGCTTAGGGCTAGCGGCCTACGAGCAGTACTTC. It encodes CASSLGLAAYEQYF.

As to this clone: It may be a read error: a sequence one base away is much more abundant. The chain joins TRBV5-1 to TRBJ2-1, with 9 bases aligning to TRBD2. Trimming at V came to 4 bases and at J to 2 bases, leaving 4 bases not matched to a gene. The length of the CDR3 is 15 residues. Germline V gives CDR1 SGHRS, CDR2 YFSETQ. CDR3 in amino acids: CASSLGLATYNEQFF. CDR3 nucleotides: TGCGCCAGCAGCCTAGGACTAGCGACCTACAATGAGCAGTTCTTC.

The rearrangement links TRBV11-3 to TRBJ2-1; a possible D gene is TRBD1 (5 bases). Germline V gene data show CDR1 as SGHNT and CDR2 as YENEEA. V dropped 5 bases and J dropped 2 bases, with 13 bases sitting between them. CDR3 length: 15 residues. In DNA form, the CDR3 reads TGTGCCAGCAGCCGGCGTGGGGCTACCTACAATGAGCAGTTCTTC. Its protein product is CASSRRGATYNEQFF.

This chain uses TRBV11-2 with TRBJ2-4, with D maybe TRBD1 (6 bases). This CDR3 has 14 amino acids. CDR1 is SGHAT, CDR2 FQNNGV, per germline. Trimming shortened V by 3 bases and J by 6 bases, and 12 bases separated the two germline ends. The CDR3 DNA reads as TGTGCCAGCAGCTTCCAGGGGCCGGGAAACATTCAGTACTTC. Its translation: CASSFQGPGNIQYF.

This rearrangement joins TRBV5-1 to TRBJ1-1, with 7 positions matching TRBD1. The germline gives CDR1 SGHRS, CDR2 YFSETQ. V trimming: 5 bases; J trimming: 0 bases; junction bases outside the gene matches: 1. This CDR3 comprises 13 residues. DNA of the CDR3: TGCGCCAGCAGGACAGGGCTGAACACTGAAGCTTTCTTT. Translated: CASRTGLNTEAFF.

The chain joins TRBV9 to TRBJ2-3, with 8 bases identical to TRBD2. V shed 0 bases, J shed 4 bases, and the junction held 10 bases outside the gene matches. This CDR3 has 17 residues. Germline V gene lookup returns CDR1 SGDLS and CDR2 YYNGEE. This CDR3 reads CASSVGSAGGVADTQYF. The DNA of the CDR3 is TGTGCCAGCAGCGTAGGGTCGGCGGGAGGAGTTGCAGATACGCAGTATTTT.

The rearrangement uses TRBV12-5 and TRBJ2-3, with 7 bases that match TRBD1. V lost 5 bases and J lost 4; bases outside the gene matches: 6. The CDR3 contains 14 residues. Looked up from germline, CDR1 is LGHNT and CDR2 is FRNRAP. CDR3: CASGAQQGADTQYF. In nucleotides, the CDR3 is TGTGCTAGTGGTGCCCAGCAGGGGGCAGATACGCAGTATTTT.

This clone was picked up a small number of times. The chain uses TRBV30 and TRBJ1-3; D unresolved. Germline V gives CDR1 GTSNPN, CDR2 SVGIG (reference sequence). The CDR3 loop spans 14 amino acids. V was clipped by 1 base and J by 0 bases, with 7 bases between them. CDR3 amino acids: CAWSEQFSGNTIYF. CDR3 sequence (DNA): TGTGCCTGGAGTGAACAGTTCTCTGGAAACACCATATATTTT.

In its sample, this clone was seen once. This chain joins TRBV6-5 and TRBJ2-1; the match to TRBD1 covers 9 bases. Germline V lookup: CDR1 MNHEY, CDR2 SVGAGI. This CDR3 is 15 amino acids long. With 6 bases clipped from V and 8 bases from J, the junction kept 11 bases outside the gene matches. The CDR3 loop is CASRSRDRAQHEQFF. DNA of the CDR3: TGTGCCAGCAGATCCCGGGACAGGGCCCAACATGAGCAGTTCTTC.

The chain has TRBV27 and TRBJ2-5, with D perhaps matching TRBD1 (6 bases). Deletions cut 10 bases from V and 3 bases from J, with 18 bases between. Germline V gene lookup returns CDR1 MNHEY and CDR2 SMNVEV (reference sequence). CDR3 size: 14 residues. CDR3 nucleotide sequence: TGTGCCACAGGGGAAAGAGGACGGAAAGAGACCCAGTACTTC. Encoded protein: CATGERGRKETQYF.

V is TRBV27 and J is TRBJ2-2; D might be TRBD1 (6 bases). The length of the CDR3 is 15 residues. V lost 5 bases to trimming and J lost 5 bases, with 15 bases between them. Germline V gene lookup returns CDR1 MNHEY and CDR2 SMNVEV (reference sequence). The CDR3: CASSDATGLTGELFF. The CDR3, as DNA: TGTGCCAGCAGTGATGCGACAGGTTTAACCGGGGAGCTGTTTTTT.

This clone was observed once. The CDR3 spells CASSPGAGVTETQYF. CDR3 in DNA: TGTGCCAGCAGCCCAGGAGCGGGAGTAACCGAGACCCAGTACTTC. The chain carries TRBV7-9 and TRBJ2-5; 8 bases are shared with TRBD2. Trimming at V came to 5 bases and at J to 5 bases, leaving 10 bases not matched to a gene. Germline loops: CDR1 SEHNR, CDR2 FQNEAQ (reference sequence). This CDR3 contains 15 residues.

About this clone itself: Sequence at one end of the junction differs from germline and may be a read error. The chain joins TRBV6-1 to TRBJ2-7; D perhaps matches TRBD1 (8 bases). This CDR3 spans 15 amino acids. CDR1 and CDR2 from the germline V gene are MNHNS and SASEGT. The CDR3 loop is CASSEAGQAFYEQYF. The CDR3 bases are TGTGCCAGCAGCGAAGCGGGACAGGCGTTCTACGAGCAGTACTTC.

The CDR3 coding sequence is TGTGCCAGCACCGGACTAGAGTCTTCCTACAATGAGCAGTTCTTC. It encodes CASTGLESSYNEQFF. The chain carries TRBV7-2 and TRBJ2-1, with TRBD2 identical over 7 bases. The CDR3 loop spans 15 amino acids. The junction had 7 bases not matched to a gene; V was cut back by 7 bases and J by 1 base. Germline assignment: CDR1 SGHTA and CDR2 FQGNSA.

The genes are TRBV9 and TRBJ2-1; 12 positions agree with TRBD2. CDR1 is SGDLS and CDR2 is YYNGEE in the germline V gene. Trimming at V came to 4 bases and at J to 2 bases, leaving 1 base not matched to a gene. This CDR3 spans 15 amino acids. CDR3 sequence reads: CASSRLAGAYNEQFF. The CDR3 region has the DNA TGTGCCAGCAGCAGACTAGCGGGAGCCTACAATGAGCAGTTCTTC.

The V call is TRBV7-6, the J call TRBJ2-1; 7 bases are shared with TRBD2. The CDR3 has 15 residues. Trimming cost V 1 base and J 4 bases; bases outside gene matches: 4. Germline V gene sequence: CDR1 SGHVS, CDR2 FNYEAQ. CDR3 DNA: TGTGCCAGCAGCTTAGAGGCTAGCGGATACAATGAGCAGTTCTTC. Amino acids: CASSLEASGYNEQFF.

V is TRBV18 and J is TRBJ2-5; 8 bases match TRBD2. The germline gives CDR1 KGHSH, CDR2 LQKENI. After removal of 3 bases from V and 2 bases from J, the junction contained 8 bases not matched to a gene. The CDR3 has 16 amino acids. The CDR3 bases are TGTGCCAGCTCACCCCGGGGGGGAGACGCACAAGAGACCCAGTACTTC. This sequence encodes CASSPRGGDAQETQYF.

The sample holds one count of this clone. The chain uses TRBV28 and TRBJ2-1; TRBD1 matches 9 bases. Germline CDR1 MDHEN, CDR2 SYDVKM. CDR3 length equals 16 residues. V lost 5 bases and J lost 2; bases outside the gene matches: 7. CDR3 DNA: TGTGCCAGCAGTCCCTCGGACAGGGGTGCCTACAATGAGCAGTTCTTC. Translating gives CASSPSDRGAYNEQFF.

The V gene is TRBV7-9, the J gene TRBJ1-4; D is perhaps TRBD1 (5 bases). The length of the CDR3 is 17 residues. Germline CDR1 SEHNR, CDR2 FQNEAQ (reference sequence). Trimming took off 5 bases at V and 8 bases at J, with 24 bases between the two ends. The CDR3 region has the DNA TGTGCCAGCAGCGCGGCGGGACGGCGCGCCCTGGGGGAAAAACTGTTTTTT. Amino acids: CASSAAGRRALGEKLFF.

V and J are TRBV14 and TRBJ1-1; D remains ambiguous. With 2 bases removed from V and 2 bases from J, the gap between germline ends came to 12 bases. There are 15 residues in the CDR3. CDR1 and CDR2 (germline): SGHDN, FVKESK. CDR3 amino acids: CASSQSRSLNTEAFF. In nucleotides, the CDR3 is TGTGCCAGCAGCCAATCCCGGTCTCTAAACACTGAAGCTTTCTTT.

The chain employs TRBV19 and TRBJ1-2, with 9 bases that match TRBD1. J lost 4 bases, V lost 7 bases, and 7 bases had no gene match. CDR1 is LNHDA and CDR2 is SQIVND in the germline V gene (reference sequence). The CDR3 totals 14 residues. In DNA form, the CDR3 reads TGTGCCAGTACCACGGACAGGGGAATCTATGGCTACACCTTC. The encoded protein is CASTTDRGIYGYTF.

This chain joins TRBV23-1 and TRBJ1-2; a weak D match, TRBD1 (6 bases). TRBV23-1 is an open reading frame, and its role is uncertain. The CDR3 length is 14 residues. V gave up 7 bases and J gave up 11 bases, with 23 bases separating them. CDR3 nucleotide sequence: TGCGCCAGCACTTCTCCGGGGGGTAATAGGGGGTACACCTTC. Protein sequence: CASTSPGGNRGYTF.

The table lists this clone with a count of one. The chain combines TRBV2 with TRBJ1-6; D not resolved. The CDR3 contains 15 residues. Trimming cost V 4 bases and J 9 bases, with 16 bases left between them. Germline CDR1 reads SNHLY; CDR2 reads FYNNEI. The CDR3 here is CASSGQQRLGSPLHF. The DNA for the CDR3 is TGTGCCAGCAGTGGACAACAACGGCTTGGTTCACCCCTCCACTTT.

This clone was detected ten times or more. V usage is TRBV29-1 and J usage is TRBJ2-7, with D possibly matching TRBD1 (6 bases). V was cut by 8 bases and J by 3 bases, with 11 bases left in between. Germline V CDR1 and CDR2: SQVTM, ANQGSEA. The CDR3 is 11 residues long. CDR3 region: CSSRDNYEQYF. In nucleotides, the CDR3 is TGCAGCTCTAGGGACAACTACGAGCAGTACTTC.

The chain links TRBV5-1 to TRBJ2-1; D unclear. This CDR3 spans 13 amino acids. The V and J ends lost 4 bases and 4 bases respectively, with 9 bases between them. In germline, CDR1 is SGHRS, CDR2 YFSETQ. CDR3 residues: CASSVSTYNEQFF. For the CDR3, the DNA is TGCGCCAGCAGCGTGTCAACTTACAATGAGCAGTTCTTC. The whole variable domain, filled in from reference TRBV5-1 and TRBJ2-1, reads KAGVTQTPRYLIKTRGQQVTLSCSPISGHRSVSWYQQTPGQGLQFLFEYFSETQRNKGNFPGRFSGRQFSNSRSEMNVSTLELGDSALYLCASSVSTYNEQFFGPGTRLTVL.